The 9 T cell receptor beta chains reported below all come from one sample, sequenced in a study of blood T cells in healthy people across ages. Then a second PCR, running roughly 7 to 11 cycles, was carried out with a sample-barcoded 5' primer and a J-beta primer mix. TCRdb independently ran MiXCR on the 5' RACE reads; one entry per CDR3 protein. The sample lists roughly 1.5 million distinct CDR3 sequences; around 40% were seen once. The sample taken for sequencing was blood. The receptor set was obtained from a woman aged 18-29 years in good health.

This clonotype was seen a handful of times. The CDR3 nucleotides are TGTGCCACCAGCAGAGATAGCGCACTTAGCACAGATACGCAGTATTTT. Its translation: CATSRDSALSTDTQYF. The V call is TRBV15, the J call TRBJ2-3, with TRBD2 as a possible D gene (5 bases). Germline CDR1 LNHNV, CDR2 YYDKDF (reference sequence). With 0 bases removed from V and 0 bases from J, the gap between germline ends came to 10 bases. The CDR3 covers 16 residues.

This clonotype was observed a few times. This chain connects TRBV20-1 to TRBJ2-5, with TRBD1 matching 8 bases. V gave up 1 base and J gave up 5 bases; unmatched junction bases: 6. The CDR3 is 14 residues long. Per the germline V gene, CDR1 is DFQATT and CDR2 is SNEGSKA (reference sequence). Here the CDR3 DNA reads TGCAGTGCTAGAGCAGGAAACAGGGGGGAGACCCAGTACTTC. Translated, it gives CSARAGNRGETQYF.

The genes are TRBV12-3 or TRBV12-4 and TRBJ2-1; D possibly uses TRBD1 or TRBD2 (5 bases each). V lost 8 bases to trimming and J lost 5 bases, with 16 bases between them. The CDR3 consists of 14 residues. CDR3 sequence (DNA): TGTGCCAGCGGGGGTCACTTCTTACACAATGAGCAGTTCTTC. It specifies CASGGHFLHNEQFF.

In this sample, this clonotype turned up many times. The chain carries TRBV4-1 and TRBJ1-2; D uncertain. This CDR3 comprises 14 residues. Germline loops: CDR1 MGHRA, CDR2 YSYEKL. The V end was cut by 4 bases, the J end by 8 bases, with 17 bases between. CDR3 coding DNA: TGCGCCAGCAGCCCTAATGTTGCTTCTAGCGGCTACACCTTC. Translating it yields CASSPNVASSGYTF.

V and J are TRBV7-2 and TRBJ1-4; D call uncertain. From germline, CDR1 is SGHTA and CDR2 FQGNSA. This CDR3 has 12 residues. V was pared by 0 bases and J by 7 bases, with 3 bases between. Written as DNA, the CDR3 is TGTGCCAGCAGCTTAGCTCTTGAAAAACTGTTTTTT. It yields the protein CASSLALEKLFF. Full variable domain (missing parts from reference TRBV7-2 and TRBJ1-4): GAGVSQSPSNKVTEKGKDVELRCDPISGHTALYWYRQSLGQGLEFLIYFQGNSAPDKSGLPSDRFSAERTGGSVSTLTIQRTQQEDSAVYLCASSLALEKLFFGSGTQLSVL.

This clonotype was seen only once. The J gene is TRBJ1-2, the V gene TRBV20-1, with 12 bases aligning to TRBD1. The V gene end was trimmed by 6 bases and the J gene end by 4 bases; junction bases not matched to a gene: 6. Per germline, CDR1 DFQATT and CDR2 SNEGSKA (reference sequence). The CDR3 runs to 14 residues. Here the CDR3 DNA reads TGCAGTGCCATGGGACAGGGGGCGTTCTATGGCTACACCTTC. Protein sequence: CSAMGQGAFYGYTF.

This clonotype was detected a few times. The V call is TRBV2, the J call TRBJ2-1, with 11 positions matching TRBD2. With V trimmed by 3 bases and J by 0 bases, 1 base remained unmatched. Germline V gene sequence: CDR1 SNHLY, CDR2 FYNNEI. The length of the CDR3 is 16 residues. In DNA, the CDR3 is TGTGCCAGCAGTGAGCTAGCGGGGGGCTCCTACAATGAGCAGTTCTTC. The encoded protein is CASSELAGGSYNEQFF. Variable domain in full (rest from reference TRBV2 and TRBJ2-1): EPEVTQTPSHQVTQMGQEVILRCVPISNHLYFYWYRQILGQKVEFLVSFYNNEISEKSEIFDDQFSVERPDGSNFTLKIRSTKLEDSAMYFCASSELAGGSYNEQFFGPGTRLTVL.

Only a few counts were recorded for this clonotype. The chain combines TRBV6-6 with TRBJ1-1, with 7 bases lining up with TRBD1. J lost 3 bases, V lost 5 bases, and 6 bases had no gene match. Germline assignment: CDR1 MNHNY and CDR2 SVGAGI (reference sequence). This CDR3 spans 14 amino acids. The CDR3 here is CASSKTGPDTEAFF. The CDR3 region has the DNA TGTGCCAGCAGTAAGACAGGGCCGGACACTGAAGCTTTCTTT.

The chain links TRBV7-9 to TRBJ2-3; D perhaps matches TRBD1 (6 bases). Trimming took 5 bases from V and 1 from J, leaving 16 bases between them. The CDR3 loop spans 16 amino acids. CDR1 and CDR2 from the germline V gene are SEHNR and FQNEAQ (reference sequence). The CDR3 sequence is CASSPSTGWGTDTQYF. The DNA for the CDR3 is TGTGCCAGCAGCCCCTCGACAGGATGGGGCACAGATACGCAGTATTTT.